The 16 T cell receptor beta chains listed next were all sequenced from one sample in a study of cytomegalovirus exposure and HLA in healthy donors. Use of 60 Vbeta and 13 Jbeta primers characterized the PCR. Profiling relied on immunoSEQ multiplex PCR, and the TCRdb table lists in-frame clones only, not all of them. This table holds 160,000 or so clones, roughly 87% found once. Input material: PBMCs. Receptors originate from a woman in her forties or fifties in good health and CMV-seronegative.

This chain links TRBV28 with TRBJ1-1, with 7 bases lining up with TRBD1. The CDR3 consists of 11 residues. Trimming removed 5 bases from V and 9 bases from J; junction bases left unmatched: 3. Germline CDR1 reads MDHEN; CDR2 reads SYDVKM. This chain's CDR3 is CASSLTGKAFF. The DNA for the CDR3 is TGTGCCAGCAGTCTGACAGGGAAAGCTTTCTTT.

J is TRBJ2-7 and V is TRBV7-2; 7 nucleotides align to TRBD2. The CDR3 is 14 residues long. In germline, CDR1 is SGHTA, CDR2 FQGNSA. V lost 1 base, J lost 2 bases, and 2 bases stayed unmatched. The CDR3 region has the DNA TGTGCCAGCAGCTTAGGGACTAGGACCTACGAGCAGTACTTC. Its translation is CASSLGTRTYEQYF.

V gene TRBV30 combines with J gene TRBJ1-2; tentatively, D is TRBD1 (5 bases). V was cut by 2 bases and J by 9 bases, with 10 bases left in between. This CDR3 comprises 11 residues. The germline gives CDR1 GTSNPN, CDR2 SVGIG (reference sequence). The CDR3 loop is CAWSPRQSYTF. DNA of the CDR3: TGTGCCTGGAGTCCCCGACAGAGCTACACCTTC.

Here the CDR3 DNA reads TGTGCCTGGACAGGCGCTAACTATGGCTACACCTTC. Translation: CAWTGANYGYTF. The gene calls are TRBV30 and TRBJ1-2; no firm D call. The CDR3 runs to 12 residues. Germline V gives CDR1 GTSNPN, CDR2 SVGIG (reference sequence). V lost 4 bases, J lost 0 bases, and 6 bases lay in between.

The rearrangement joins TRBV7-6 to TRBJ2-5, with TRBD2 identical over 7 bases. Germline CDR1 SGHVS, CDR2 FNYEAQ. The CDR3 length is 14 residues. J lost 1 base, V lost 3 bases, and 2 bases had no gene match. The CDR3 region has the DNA TGTGCCAGCAGCTTGGGGGGGAGCCAAGAGACCCAGTACTTC. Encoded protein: CASSLGGSQETQYF.

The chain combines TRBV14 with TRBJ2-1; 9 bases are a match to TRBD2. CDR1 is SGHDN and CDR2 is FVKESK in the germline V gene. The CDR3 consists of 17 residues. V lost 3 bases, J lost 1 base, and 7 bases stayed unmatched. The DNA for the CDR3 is TGTGCCAGCAGCCAGGGAGGAGCGGGAGGTTCCTACAATGAGCAGTTCTTC. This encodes CASSQGGAGGSYNEQFF.

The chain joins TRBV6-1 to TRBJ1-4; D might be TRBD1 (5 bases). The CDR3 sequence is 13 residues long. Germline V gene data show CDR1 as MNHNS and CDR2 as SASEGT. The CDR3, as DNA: TGTGCAGCTAGGACAACAACTAATGAAAAACTGTTTTTT. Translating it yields CAARTTTNEKLFF.

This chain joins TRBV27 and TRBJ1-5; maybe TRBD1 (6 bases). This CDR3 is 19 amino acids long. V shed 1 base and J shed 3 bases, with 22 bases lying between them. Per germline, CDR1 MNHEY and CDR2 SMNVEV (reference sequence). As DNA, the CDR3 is TGTGCCAGCAGTTTATTGACCCCAACAGGGTTGGGTTACAATCAGCCCCAGCATTTT. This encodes CASSLLTPTGLGYNQPQHF.

CDR3 amino acids: CASSQRQGQGTQYF. DNA for the CDR3: TGCGCCAGCAGCCAACGACAGGGTCAGGGGACCCAGTACTTC. The chain is built from TRBV4-3 and TRBJ2-5; 7 nucleotides align to TRBD1. This CDR3 contains 14 residues. Germline V gives CDR1 LGHNA, CDR2 YSLEER. The trim removed 2 bases at V and 7 bases at J, leaving 7 bases unmatched.

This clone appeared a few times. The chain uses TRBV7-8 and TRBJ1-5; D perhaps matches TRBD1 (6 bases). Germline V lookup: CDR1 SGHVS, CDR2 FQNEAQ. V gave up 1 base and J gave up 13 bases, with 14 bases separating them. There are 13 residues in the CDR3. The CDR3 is CASSLGRTDPQHF. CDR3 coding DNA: TGTGCCAGCAGCTTAGGCCGGACAGACCCACAGCATTTT.

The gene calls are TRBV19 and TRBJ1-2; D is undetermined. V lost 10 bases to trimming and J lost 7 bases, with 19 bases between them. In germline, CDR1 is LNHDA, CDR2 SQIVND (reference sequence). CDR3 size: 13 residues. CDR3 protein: CATQFGLQGGYTF. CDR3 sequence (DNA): TGTGCCACACAATTTGGACTGCAAGGTGGCTACACCTTC. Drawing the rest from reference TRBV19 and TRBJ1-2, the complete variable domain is DGGITQSPKYLFRKEGQNVTLSCEQNLNHDAMYWYRQDPGQGLRLIYYSQIVNDFQKGDIAEGYSVSREKKESFPLTVTSAQKNPTAFYLCATQFGLQGGYTFGSGTRLTVV.

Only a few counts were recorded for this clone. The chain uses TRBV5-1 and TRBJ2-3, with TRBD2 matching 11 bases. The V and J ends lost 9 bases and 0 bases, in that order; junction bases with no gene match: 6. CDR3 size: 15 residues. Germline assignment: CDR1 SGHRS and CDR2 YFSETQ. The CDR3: CATQTSGDSTDTQYF. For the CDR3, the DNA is TGCGCCACCCAGACTAGCGGGGATAGCACAGATACGCAGTATTTT.

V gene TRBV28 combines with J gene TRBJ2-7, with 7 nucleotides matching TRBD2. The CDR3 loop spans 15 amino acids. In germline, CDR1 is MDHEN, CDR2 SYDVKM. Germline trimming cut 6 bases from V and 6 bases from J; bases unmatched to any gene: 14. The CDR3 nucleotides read TGTGCCAGCAGGCCCTCGGGGACTATTAGGCGCGAGCAGTACTTC. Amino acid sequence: CASRPSGTIRREQYF.

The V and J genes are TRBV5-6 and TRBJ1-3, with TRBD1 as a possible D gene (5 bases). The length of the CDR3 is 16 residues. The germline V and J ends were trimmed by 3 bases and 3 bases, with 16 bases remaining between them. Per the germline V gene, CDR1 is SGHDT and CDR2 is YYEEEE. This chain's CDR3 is CASSYPAGRSGNTIYF. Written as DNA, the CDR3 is TGTGCCAGCAGCTACCCGGCGGGGCGCAGTGGAAACACCATATATTTT.

CDR3 amino acids: CASSLDRAGVTGELFF. CDR3 nucleotide sequence: TGTGCCAGCAGCTTAGATAGGGCAGGGGTCACCGGGGAGCTGTTTTTT. The rearrangement links TRBV11-2 to TRBJ2-2; D is possibly TRBD1 (6 bases). Trimming removed 0 bases from V and 4 bases from J, with 12 bases in between. This CDR3 has 16 amino acids. Germline lookup yields CDR1 SGHAT and CDR2 FQNNGV.

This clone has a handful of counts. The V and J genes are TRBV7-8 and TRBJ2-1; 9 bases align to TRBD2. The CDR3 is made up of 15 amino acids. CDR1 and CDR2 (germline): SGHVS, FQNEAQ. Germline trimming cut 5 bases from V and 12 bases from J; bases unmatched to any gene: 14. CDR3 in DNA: TGTGCCAGCAGCGTCGTAGCGGGGGCCCGGCAGGGGCAGTTCTTC. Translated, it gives CASSVVAGARQGQFF.